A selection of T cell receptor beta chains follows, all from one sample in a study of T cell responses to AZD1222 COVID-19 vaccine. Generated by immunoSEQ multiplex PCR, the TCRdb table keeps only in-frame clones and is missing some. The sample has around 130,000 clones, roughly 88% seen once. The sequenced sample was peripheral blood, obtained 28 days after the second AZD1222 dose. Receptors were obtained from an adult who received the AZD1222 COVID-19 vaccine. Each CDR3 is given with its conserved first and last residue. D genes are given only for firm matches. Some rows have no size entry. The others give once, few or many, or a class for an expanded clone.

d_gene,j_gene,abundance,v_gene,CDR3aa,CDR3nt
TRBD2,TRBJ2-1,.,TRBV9,CASSLGTSGANEQFF,TGTGCCAGCAGCCTCGGGACTAGCGGGGCGAATGAGCAGTTCTTC
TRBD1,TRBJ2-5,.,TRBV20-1,CSASADRDRQKGTQYF,TGCAGTGCTAGTGCCGACCGGGACAGGCAGAAGGGGACCCAGTACTTC
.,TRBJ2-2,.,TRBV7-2,CASSLGGRGWTGELFF,TGTGCCAGCTCCCTGGGGGGCCGGGGGTGGACCGGGGAGCTGTTTTTT
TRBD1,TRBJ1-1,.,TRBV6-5,CASSSRDSRTEAFF,TGTGCCAGCAGTTCCCGGGACAGTCGCACTGAAGCTTTCTTT
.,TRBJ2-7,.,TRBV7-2,CASSFFEYEQYF,TGTGCCAGCAGCTTCTTCGAGTACGAGCAGTACTTC
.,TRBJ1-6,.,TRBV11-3,CASSLEGDYNSPLHF,TGTGCCAGCAGCTTAGAAGGGGATTATAATTCACCCCTCCACTTT
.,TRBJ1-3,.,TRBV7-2,CASSLAVLIGSGNTIYF,TGTGCCAGCAGCTTAGCCGTACTCATAGGCTCTGGAAACACCATATATTTT
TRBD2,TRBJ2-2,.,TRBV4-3,CASSQEGSGGANTGELFF,TGCGCCAGCAGCCAAGAGGGTAGCGGGGGGGCGAACACCGGGGAGCTGTTTTTT
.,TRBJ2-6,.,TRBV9,CASSLDGYSGANVLTF,TGTGCCAGCAGCTTGGACGGGTACTCTGGGGCCAACGTCCTGACTTTC
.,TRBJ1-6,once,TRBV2,CASRPEGRSPLHF,TGTGCCAGCAGGCCGGAGGGGCGCTCACCCCTCCACTTT
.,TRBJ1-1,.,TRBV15,CATSRDGRGTEAFF,TGTGCCACCAGCAGAGATGGGCGGGGGACTGAAGCTTTCTTT
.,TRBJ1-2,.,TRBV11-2,CASSLAPGFSGYTF,TGTGCCAGCAGCTTAGCTCCGGGGTTCTCAGGCTACACCTTC
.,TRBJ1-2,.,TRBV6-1,CASSEQMGARYGYTF,TGTGCCAGCAGTGAGCAGATGGGGGCCCGATATGGCTACACCTTC
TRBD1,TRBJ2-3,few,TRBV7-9,CASSWGQGKYFYTDTQYF,TGTGCCAGCAGCTGGGGACAGGGAAAGTACTTTTACACAGATACGCAGTATTTT
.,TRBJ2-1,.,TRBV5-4,CASSPANPRDEQFF,TGTGCCAGCAGCCCGGCGAACCCGCGCGATGAGCAGTTCTTC
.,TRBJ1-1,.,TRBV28,CASSSGPGDTEAFF,TGTGCCAGCAGTTCGGGGCCGGGGGACACTGAAGCTTTCTTT